This T cell receptor (beta chain) is from a study of T cells in Graves' hyperthyroidism and ophthalmopathy. This CDR3 has 16 residues. V trimming: 1 base; J trimming: 5 bases; junction bases outside the gene matches: 7. CDR1 is SGHTA, CDR2 FQGNSA, per germline. Template material for amplifying TCR beta CDR3 regions consisted of RNA transcripts. HTBI primers were used for first-round RT-PCR of the TCR CDR3. TCRdb redid the calling of the multiplex PCR reads with MiXCR, one entry per CDR3 protein. Among hundreds of thousands of distinct CDR3 sequences listed, less than 20% were seen once. The TCR was taken from a man aged 40-49 years with Graves' ophthalmopathy. Sequenced: blood. The chain combines TRBV7-2 with TRBJ2-3; TRBD2 matches at 9 bases. The CDR3 protein is CASSLDGSGSGDTQYF. The CDR3 nucleotides read TGTGCCAGCAGCTTAGATGGTAGCGGGAGCGGAGATACGCAGTATTTT.